Shown below are 26 T cell receptor beta chains from a single sample sequenced in a study of shared clonotypes between healthy human individuals. The naive CD8 fraction comprised CD45RO-negative cells positively selected for CCR7 and excluded terminally differentiated effector memory CD45RA+ cells. Sequenced by immunoSEQ multiplex PCR; TCRdb stores in-frame clones only, minus some. This sample has 2 million or so clones, with about 95% found just once. The specimen was naive CD8+ T cells sorted from blood. The receptors stem from a young man in good health.

The V and J genes are TRBV4-3 and TRBJ2-2, with a possible D match to TRBD2 (5 bases). The CDR3 sequence is 16 residues long. Germline V gene lookup returns CDR1 LGHNA and CDR2 YSLEER. Deletions cut 0 bases from V and 4 bases from J, with 12 bases between. This CDR3 is CASSQDMSGLTGELFF. The CDR3 DNA reads as TGCGCCAGCAGCCAAGATATGAGCGGACTCACCGGGGAGCTGTTTTTT.

The V call is TRBV13, the J call TRBJ1-1; D is perhaps TRBD1 (6 bases). Trimming took off 0 bases at V and 1 base at J, with 9 bases between the two ends. CDR3 size: 15 residues. The V gene's germline CDR1 is PRHDT and CDR2 FYEKMQ (reference sequence). As DNA, the CDR3 is TGTGCCAGCAGCTTAGGAAGGGGGAAGAACACTGAAGCTTTCTTT. It encodes CASSLGRGKNTEAFF.

The rearrangement links TRBV7-2 to TRBJ2-3, with 15 positions matching TRBD2. The trim removed 4 bases at V and 3 bases at J, leaving 8 bases unmatched. Germline loops: CDR1 SGHTA, CDR2 FQGNSA. The CDR3 loop spans 18 amino acids. The CDR3 reads CASSSYLGLAGGTDTQYF. The CDR3 DNA reads as TGTGCCAGCAGCTCTTACCTCGGACTAGCGGGGGGGACAGATACGCAGTATTTT.

The chain joins TRBV6-6 to TRBJ2-7, with TRBD2 matching 12 bases. CDR3 length equals 14 residues. Germline CDR1 reads MNHNY; CDR2 reads SVGAGI (reference sequence). V lost 6 bases to trimming and J lost 5 bases; unmatched junction nucleotides: 5. The CDR3 sequence: CASSRLAGDHEQYF. The CDR3 bases are TGTGCCAGCAGCAGACTAGCGGGGGATCACGAGCAGTACTTC.

A note on this clone: The final CDR3 position lacks the conserved phenylalanine or tryptophan, pointing to a likely read error. The rearrangement joins TRBV25-1 to TRBJ2-7, with 7 bases identical to TRBD1. CDR3 length equals 14 residues. Germline V gene sequence: CDR1 MGHDK, CDR2 SYGVNS. The trim removed 1 base at V and 5 bases at J, leaving 5 bases unmatched. This CDR3 is CASSEWERGHEQYS. DNA of the CDR3: TGTGCCAGCAGTGAATGGGAGAGGGGGCACGAGCAGTACTCC.

The V gene is TRBV7-2, the J gene TRBJ2-1; 7 bases line up with TRBD2. J lost 4 bases, V lost 5 bases, and 8 bases had no gene match. Germline CDR1 SGHTA, CDR2 FQGNSA. This CDR3 comprises 15 residues. CDR3 coding DNA: TGTGCCAGCAGCCCAATTCTAGCGGTTTACAATGAGCAGTTCTTC. Encoded protein: CASSPILAVYNEQFF.

J is TRBJ2-1 and V is TRBV2; the match to TRBD1 covers 9 bases. CDR1 is SNHLY and CDR2 is FYNNEI in the germline V gene. This CDR3 has 15 amino acids. V dropped 1 base and J dropped 6; count of bases not matched to a gene: 4. CDR3 sequence (DNA): TGTGCCAGCAGTGAAGACAGGGGGCCTCCCAATGAGCAGTTCTTC. Translating it yields CASSEDRGPPNEQFF.

The gene calls are TRBV10-3 and TRBJ1-1; 11 nucleotides align to TRBD1. Germline CDR1 ENHRY, CDR2 SYGVKD. This CDR3 has 15 residues. V trimming: 11 bases; J trimming: 5 bases; junction bases outside the gene matches: 13. The CDR3 coding sequence is TGTGCCTCCTTAGGACAGGGGGCGCCAGGAACTGAAGCTTTCTTT. Translating it yields CASLGQGAPGTEAFF.

On this clone: The same CDR3 can be traced to other DNA sequences in this sample. The gene calls are TRBV6-5 and TRBJ2-1; D is unresolved. CDR1 MNHEY and CDR2 SVGAGI come from the germline V gene. This CDR3 has 15 residues. V dropped 5 bases and J dropped 0 bases, with 11 bases sitting between them. CDR3 nucleotide sequence: TGTGCCAGCAGTCTCGACGGAAGCTCCTACAATGAGCAGTTCTTC. Translating gives CASSLDGSSYNEQFF.

The chain recombines TRBV19 with TRBJ2-3; 8 bases fit TRBD1. The CDR3 loop spans 15 amino acids. V lost 3 bases, J lost 2 bases, and 4 bases stayed unmatched. Germline CDR1 and CDR2: LNHDA and SQIVND (reference sequence). CDR3 sequence reads: CASSMVGQATDTQYF. As DNA, the CDR3 is TGTGCCAGTAGTATGGTGGGACAGGCCACAGATACGCAGTATTTT.

V is TRBV13 and J is TRBJ2-5; D gene unclear. The CDR3 covers 16 residues. Trimming removed 4 bases from V and 5 bases from J, with 20 bases in between. The germline V gene has CDR1 PRHDT and CDR2 FYEKMQ (reference sequence). In nucleotides, the CDR3 is TGTGCCAGCAGCTCCGGCCCTAGTCCGTCCGGGGAGACCCAGTACTTC. Protein: CASSSGPSPSGETQYF.

The chain uses TRBV4-3 and TRBJ2-7, with D uncertain. CDR3 length: 15 amino acids. V was cut by 1 base and J by 1 base, with 11 bases left in between. Germline V lookup: CDR1 LGHNA, CDR2 YSLEER. CDR3 in amino acids: CASSQASQASYEQYF. In DNA, the CDR3 is TGCGCCAGCAGCCAAGCGTCCCAGGCGTCCTACGAGCAGTACTTC.

This chain connects TRBV19 to TRBJ1-2, with no clear D. Germline CDR1 is LNHDA and CDR2 is SQIVND (reference sequence). This CDR3 contains 16 residues. The V end was cut by 3 bases, the J end by 0 bases, with 14 bases between. CDR3 sequence: CASSIDSGRTNYGYTF. CDR3 bases: TGTGCCAGTAGTATTGACTCGGGCAGGACTAACTATGGCTACACCTTC.

The rearrangement links TRBV14 to TRBJ2-5, with D perhaps matching TRBD1 (6 bases). V was pared by 2 bases and J by 3 bases, with 10 bases between. CDR3 length equals 14 residues. From germline, CDR1 is SGHDN and CDR2 FVKESK. The CDR3: CASSQPYREETQYF. Here the CDR3 DNA reads TGTGCCAGCAGCCAACCCTACAGGGAAGAGACCCAGTACTTC.

A note on this clone: Other DNA sequences in the sample encode the same CDR3. V gene TRBV6-5 combines with J gene TRBJ2-7, with no clear D. CDR1 and CDR2 (germline): MNHEY, SVGAGI. V lost 5 bases and J lost 2, with 10 bases in between. This CDR3 spans 13 amino acids. The CDR3 is CASSPGVAYEQYF. The CDR3, as DNA: TGTGCCAGCAGTCCCGGAGTAGCCTACGAGCAGTACTTC.

This clone was observed once. The rearrangement joins TRBV9 to TRBJ2-3; maybe TRBD2 (6 bases). V was pared by 3 bases and J by 3 bases, with 14 bases between. Germline V gene lookup returns CDR1 SGDLS and CDR2 YYNGEE. The CDR3 is made up of 15 amino acids. The CDR3 DNA follows: TGTGCCAGCAGCGCCCAGGGAGGTGCAACAGATACGCAGTATTTT. Residues: CASSAQGGATDTQYF.

The chain combines TRBV7-9 with TRBJ1-6; a possible D gene is TRBD1 (5 bases). The CDR3 contains 16 residues. In germline, CDR1 is SEHNR, CDR2 FQNEAQ (reference sequence). V was trimmed by 5 bases and J by 0 bases, leaving 11 bases between them. In nucleotides, the CDR3 is TGTGCCAGCAGCCTTCGGGACGGCTCCTATAATTCACCCCTCCACTTT. This sequence encodes CASSLRDGSYNSPLHF.

This chain connects TRBV5-8 to TRBJ2-3; TRBD1 aligns across 7 bases. The CDR3 is 16 residues long. The ends lost 4 bases at V and 0 bases at J; junction bases unmatched: 8. Germline V gives CDR1 SGHTS, CDR2 YDEGEE. The CDR3 coding sequence is TGTGCCAGCAGCCTGGGGACAGCCCCTAGCACAGATACGCAGTATTTT. Protein sequence: CASSLGTAPSTDTQYF.

This clone was observed a few times. The CDR3 loop reads CASSVRQGAGEKLFF. CDR3 DNA sequence: TGTGCCAGCAGTGTGCGACAGGGGGCAGGGGAAAAACTGTTTTTT. The chain employs TRBV2 and TRBJ1-4, with TRBD1 identical over 10 bases. The V gene end was trimmed by 4 bases and the J gene end by 8 bases; junction bases not matched to a gene: 7. The CDR3 extends over 15 amino acids. Germline CDR1 reads SNHLY; CDR2 reads FYNNEI.

The chain recombines TRBV7-9 with TRBJ2-7, with 11 positions matching TRBD2. V trimming: 1 base; J trimming: 1 base; junction bases outside the gene matches: 3. The length of the CDR3 is 16 residues. Looked up from germline, CDR1 is SEHNR and CDR2 is FQNEAQ (reference sequence). CDR3: CASSLGRLAGSYEQYF. CDR3 sequence (DNA): TGTGCCAGCAGCTTAGGACGACTAGCGGGATCCTACGAGCAGTACTTC.

The rearrangement joins TRBV7-9 to TRBJ2-7; TRBD1 matches at 7 bases. Germline CDR1 SEHNR, CDR2 FQNEAQ (reference sequence). The CDR3 contains 15 residues. V was clipped by 1 base and J by 4 bases; unmatched bases: 7. This chain's CDR3 is CASSLGSGGNYEQYF. The CDR3 DNA sequence: TGTGCCAGCAGCTTAGGGTCAGGGGGAAATTACGAGCAGTACTTC.

The sample holds one count of this clone. Different DNA sequences within this sample yield the same CDR3. The chain is built from TRBV4-3 and TRBJ1-2; a weak D match, TRBD1 (5 bases). Trimming took 2 bases from V and 3 from J, leaving 13 bases between them. The CDR3 is 15 residues long. The germline V gene encodes CDR1 LGHNA and CDR2 YSLEER. The CDR3 bases are TGCGCCAGCAGCCAACTCCTGGGGACGGACTATGGCTACACCTTC. Translated: CASSQLLGTDYGYTF.

The chain has TRBV10-2 and TRBJ1-2; 9 nucleotides agree with TRBD1. Germline V gene data show CDR1 as WSHSY and CDR2 as SAAADI. The CDR3 consists of 16 residues. Trimming cost V 6 bases and J 0 bases; bases outside gene matches: 8. The CDR3 bases are TGCGCCAGCAGCCAGACAGGGGGATCAACTAACTATGGCTACACCTTC. This sequence encodes CASSQTGGSTNYGYTF.

The J gene is TRBJ1-6, the V gene TRBV11-2, with D tentatively TRBD1 (5 bases). CDR1 and CDR2 from the germline V gene are SGHAT and FQNNGV. This CDR3 contains 14 residues. Trimming shortened V by 5 bases and J by 10 bases, and 15 bases separated the two germline ends. CDR3 DNA: TGTGCCAGCAGCCAGGGACTGACGGGGTCACCCCTCCACTTT. Its protein is CASSQGLTGSPLHF.

This clone was detected only once. The gene calls are TRBV13 and TRBJ2-2; D gene ambiguous. Deletions cut 1 base from V and 7 bases from J, with 4 bases between. The germline gives CDR1 PRHDT, CDR2 FYEKMQ (reference sequence). CDR3 length: 12 residues. In DNA, the CDR3 is TGTGCCAGCAGCTTAGAAAACGGGGAGCTGTTTTTT. This translates into CASSLENGELFF. Full variable domain (rest looked up from reference TRBV13 and TRBJ2-2): AAGVIQSPRHLIKEKRETATLKCYPIPRHDTVYWYQQGPGQDPQFLISFYEKMQSDKGSIPDRFSAQQFSDYHSELNMSSLELGDSALYFCASSLENGELFFGEGSRLTVL.

This clone was picked up one time. This sequence joins TRBV27 and TRBJ2-7; maybe TRBD2 (6 bases). V lost 1 base, J lost 4 bases, and 23 bases lay in between. CDR1 MNHEY and CDR2 SMNVEV come from the germline V gene (reference sequence). The CDR3 sequence is 18 residues long. The CDR3 bases are TGTGCCAGCAGTTTATGGGGTTTAGGAGTGGAGGGTCGGTACGAGCAGTACTTC. The encoded protein is CASSLWGLGVEGRYEQYF.